The present TCR beta chain was sequenced within a study of T cell repertoires in cytomegalovirus infection. On the study more broadly: Indicated by public TCR beta signatures were CMV infection and matching HLA type.

TCRdb recomputed calls from the reads with MiXCR, one row per CDR3 protein. The data show over 100,000 distinct CDR3 sequences, with around 29% seen just once and 81% held by the top ten. Remarks on this clonotype: Its antigen remains unidentified.

The study, taken as a whole, reports: People with CMV and the relevant HLA were identified by cumulative public TCR beta family frequency.

Sequencing was performed on CD8+ T cells from cultured PBMCs, taken from culture after CMV antigen stimulation. The origin of this receptor is a human donor in good health (CMV status not recorded). Some clones in this sample may be carry-over from other donors' samples.

CDR3 nucleotide sequence: TGTGCCAGCAGTTTCGGGGACTACAATGAGCAGTTCTTC. Its translation: CASSFGDYNEQFF. The J gene is TRBJ2-1, the V gene TRBV12-3 or TRBV12-4; TRBD2 might be the D (5 bases). The CDR3 has 13 amino acids. Trimming stripped 3 bases from V and 3 bases from J, with 6 bases between.